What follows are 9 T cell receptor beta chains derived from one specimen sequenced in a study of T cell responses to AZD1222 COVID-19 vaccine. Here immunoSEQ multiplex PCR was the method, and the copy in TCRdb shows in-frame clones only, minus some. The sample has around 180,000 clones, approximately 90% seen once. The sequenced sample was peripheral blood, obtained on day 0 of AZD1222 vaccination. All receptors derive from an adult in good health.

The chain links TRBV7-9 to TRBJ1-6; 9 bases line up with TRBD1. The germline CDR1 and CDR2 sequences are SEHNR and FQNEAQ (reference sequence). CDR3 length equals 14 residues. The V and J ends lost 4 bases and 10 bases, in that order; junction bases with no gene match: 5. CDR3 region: CASSSGTGTSPLHF. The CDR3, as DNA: TGTGCCAGCAGCTCCGGGACAGGGACCTCACCCCTCCACTTT.

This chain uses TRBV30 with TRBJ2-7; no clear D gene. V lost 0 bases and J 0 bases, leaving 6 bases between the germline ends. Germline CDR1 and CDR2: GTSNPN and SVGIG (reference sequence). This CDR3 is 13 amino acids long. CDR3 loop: CAWSVLGSYEQYF. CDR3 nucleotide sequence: TGTGCCTGGAGTGTACTGGGCTCCTACGAGCAGTACTTC.

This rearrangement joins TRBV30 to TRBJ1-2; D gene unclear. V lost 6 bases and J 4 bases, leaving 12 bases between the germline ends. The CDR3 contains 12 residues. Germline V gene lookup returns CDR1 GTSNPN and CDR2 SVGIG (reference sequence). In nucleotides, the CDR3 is TGTGCCTGCAACCCGGAGGCCTATGGCTACACCTTC. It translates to CACNPEAYGYTF.

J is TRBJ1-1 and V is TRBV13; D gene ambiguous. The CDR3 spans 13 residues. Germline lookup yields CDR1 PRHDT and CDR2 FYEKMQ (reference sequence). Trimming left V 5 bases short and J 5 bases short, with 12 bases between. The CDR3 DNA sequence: TGTGCCAGCAGCGCGTTTCAGAGGACTGAAGCTTTCTTT. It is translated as CASSAFQRTEAFF.

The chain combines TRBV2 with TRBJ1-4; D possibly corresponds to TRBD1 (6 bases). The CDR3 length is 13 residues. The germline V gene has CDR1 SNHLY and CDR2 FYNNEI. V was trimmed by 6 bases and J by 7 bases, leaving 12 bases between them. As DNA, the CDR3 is TGTGCCAGCAGGACACAGGGCGGTGAAAAACTGTTTTTT. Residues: CASRTQGGEKLFF. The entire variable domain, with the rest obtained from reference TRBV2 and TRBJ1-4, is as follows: EPEVTQTPSHQVTQMGQEVILRCVPISNHLYFYWYRQILGQKVEFLVSFYNNEISEKSEIFDDQFSVERPDGSNFTLKIRSTKLEDSAMYFCASRTQGGEKLFFGSGTQLSVL.

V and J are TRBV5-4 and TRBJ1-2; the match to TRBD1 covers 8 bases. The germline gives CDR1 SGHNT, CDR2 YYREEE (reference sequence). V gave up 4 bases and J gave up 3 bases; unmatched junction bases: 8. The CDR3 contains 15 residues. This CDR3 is CASSQGQGSHYGYTF. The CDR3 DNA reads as TGTGCCAGCAGCCAAGGACAGGGATCACACTATGGCTACACCTTC.

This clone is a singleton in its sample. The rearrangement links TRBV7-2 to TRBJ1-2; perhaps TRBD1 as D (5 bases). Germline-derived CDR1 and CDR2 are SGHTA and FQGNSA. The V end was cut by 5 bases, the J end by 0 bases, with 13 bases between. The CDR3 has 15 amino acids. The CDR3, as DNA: TGTGCCAGCAGCAATGGGACGGCCACTAACTATGGCTACACCTTC. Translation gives CASSNGTATNYGYTF.

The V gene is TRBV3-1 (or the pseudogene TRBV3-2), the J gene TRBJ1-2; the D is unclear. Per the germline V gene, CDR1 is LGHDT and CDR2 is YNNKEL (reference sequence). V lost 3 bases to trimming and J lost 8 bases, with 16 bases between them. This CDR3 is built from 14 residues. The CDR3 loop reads CASSHLRSTGGYTF. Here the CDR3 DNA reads TGTGCCAGCAGCCACCTTAGGTCCACGGGGGGCTACACCTTC.

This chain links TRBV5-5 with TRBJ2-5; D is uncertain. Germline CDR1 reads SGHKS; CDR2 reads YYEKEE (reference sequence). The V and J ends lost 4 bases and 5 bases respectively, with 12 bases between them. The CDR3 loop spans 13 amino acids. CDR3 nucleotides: TGTGCCAGCAGCCTGGATCCTTTGGAGACCCAGTACTTC. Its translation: CASSLDPLETQYF.